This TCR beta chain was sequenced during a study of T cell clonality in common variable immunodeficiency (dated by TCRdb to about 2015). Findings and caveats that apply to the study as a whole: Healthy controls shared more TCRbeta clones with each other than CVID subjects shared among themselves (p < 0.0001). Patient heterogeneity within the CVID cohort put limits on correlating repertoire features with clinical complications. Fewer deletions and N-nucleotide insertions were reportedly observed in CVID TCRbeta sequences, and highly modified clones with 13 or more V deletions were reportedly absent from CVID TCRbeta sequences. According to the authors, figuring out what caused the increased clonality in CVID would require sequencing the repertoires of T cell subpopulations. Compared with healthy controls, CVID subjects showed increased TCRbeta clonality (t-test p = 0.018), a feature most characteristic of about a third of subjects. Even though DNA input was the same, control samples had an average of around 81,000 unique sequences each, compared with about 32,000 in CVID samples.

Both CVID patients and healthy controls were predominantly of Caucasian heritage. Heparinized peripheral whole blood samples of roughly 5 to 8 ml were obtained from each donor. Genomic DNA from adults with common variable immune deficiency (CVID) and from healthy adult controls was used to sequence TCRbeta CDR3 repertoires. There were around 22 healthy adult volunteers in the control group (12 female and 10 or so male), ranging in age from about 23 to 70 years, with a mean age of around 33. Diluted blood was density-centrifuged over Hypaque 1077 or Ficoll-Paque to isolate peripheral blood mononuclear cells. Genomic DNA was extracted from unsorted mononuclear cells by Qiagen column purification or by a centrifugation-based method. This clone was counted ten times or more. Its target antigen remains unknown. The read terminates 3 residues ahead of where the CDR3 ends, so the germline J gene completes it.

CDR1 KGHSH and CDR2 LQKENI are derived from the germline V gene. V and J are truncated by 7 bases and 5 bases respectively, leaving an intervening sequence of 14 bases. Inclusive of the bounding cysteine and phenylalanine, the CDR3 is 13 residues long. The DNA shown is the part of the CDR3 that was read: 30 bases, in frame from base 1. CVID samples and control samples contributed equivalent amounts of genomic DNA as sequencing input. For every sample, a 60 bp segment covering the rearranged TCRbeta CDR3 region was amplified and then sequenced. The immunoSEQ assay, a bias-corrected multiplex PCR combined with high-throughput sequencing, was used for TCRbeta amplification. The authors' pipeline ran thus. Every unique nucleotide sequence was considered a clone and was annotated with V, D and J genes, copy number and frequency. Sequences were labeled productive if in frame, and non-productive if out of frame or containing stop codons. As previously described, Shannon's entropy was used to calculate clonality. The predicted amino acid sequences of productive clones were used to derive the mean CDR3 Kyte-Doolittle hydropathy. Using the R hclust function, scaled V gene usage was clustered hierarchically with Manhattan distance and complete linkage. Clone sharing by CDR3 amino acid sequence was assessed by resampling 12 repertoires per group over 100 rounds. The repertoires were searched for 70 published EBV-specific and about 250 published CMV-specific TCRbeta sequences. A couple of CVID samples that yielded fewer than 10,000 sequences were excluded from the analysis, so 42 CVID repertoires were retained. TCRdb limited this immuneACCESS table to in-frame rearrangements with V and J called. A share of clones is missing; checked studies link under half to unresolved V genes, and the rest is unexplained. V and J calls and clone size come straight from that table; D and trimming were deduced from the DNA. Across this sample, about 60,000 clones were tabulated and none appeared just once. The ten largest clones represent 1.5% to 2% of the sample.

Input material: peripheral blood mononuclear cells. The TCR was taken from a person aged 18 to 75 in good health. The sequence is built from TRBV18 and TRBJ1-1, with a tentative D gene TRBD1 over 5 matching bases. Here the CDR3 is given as CASFSSGKTEAFF. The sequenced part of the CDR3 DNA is TGTGCCAGCTTCTCGTCAGGGAAGACTGAA.